The present T cell receptor (beta chain) was sequenced within a study of shared clonotypes between healthy human individuals. Findings and limits, study-wide: Sampling used blood alone; tissue repertoires probably differ.

Remarks on this clone: What it binds is not known. Other DNA sequences in the same sample also yield this CDR3.

Assay used: immunoSEQ multiplex PCR; TCRdb lists only in-frame clones, some missing. Found here are some 530,000 clones, more than 75% of them singletons; the top ten hold around 12%. In germline, CDR1 is SGHTS, CDR2 YDEGEE. The CDR3 runs 18 residues. V gave up 3 bases and J gave up 3 bases; unmatched junction bases: 15. All donors were Caucasian adults living in Nashville, Tennessee. Tens of millions of PBMCs went into genomic DNA for unsorted samples. This TCR was sampled from a woman in her 40s in good health. Some clones in this sample may be carry-over from other donors' samples. The sequenced material came from PBMCs. The rearrangement uses TRBV5-8 and TRBJ2-3; TRBD1 agrees at 8 bases. The chain's CDR3 is CASSSAMRQGAGTDTQYF. In nucleotides, the CDR3 is TGTGCCAGCAGCTCAGCTATGAGGCAGGGGGCAGGTACAGATACGCAGTATTTT.